In its sample, the clone carrying this TCR beta chain was seen a few times. Reverse transcribing all isolated RNA meant expressed TCRB transcripts were sequenced. TCRdb's copy holds only in-frame clones and misses some; the assay was immunoSEQ multiplex PCR. The sample lists approximately 200,000 clones; over 8.5% were seen once. The sample comes from a study of beta chain features in type 1 diabetes. Specimen: naive CD4+ T cells from blood. The sequence was obtained from a woman between 18 and 30 years old in good health.

The CDR3 reads CASSFSETQYF. The CDR3 DNA is TGTGCCAGCAGCTTCTCAGAGACCCAGTACTTC. The V call is TRBV4-2, the J call TRBJ2-5; no clear D. From germline, CDR1 is LGHNA and CDR2 YNFKEQ. The CDR3 is 11 residues long. Trimming left V 5 bases short and J 4 bases short, with 5 bases between.